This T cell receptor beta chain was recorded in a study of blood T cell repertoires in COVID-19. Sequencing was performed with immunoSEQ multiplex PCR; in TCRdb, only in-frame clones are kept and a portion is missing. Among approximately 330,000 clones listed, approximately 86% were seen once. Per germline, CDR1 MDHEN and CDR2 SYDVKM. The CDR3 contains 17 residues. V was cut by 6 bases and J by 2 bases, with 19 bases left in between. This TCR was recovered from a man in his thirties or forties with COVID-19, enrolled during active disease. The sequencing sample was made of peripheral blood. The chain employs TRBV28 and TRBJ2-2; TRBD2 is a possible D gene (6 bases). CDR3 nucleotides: TGTGCCAGCAGAGGGAGGAGCAGGGTGGTAAACACCGGGGAGCTGTTTTTT. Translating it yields CASRGRSRVVNTGELFF.